Listed here are 11 T cell receptor beta chains from one sample, sequenced in a study of long-term antiretroviral therapy in people with HIV. Version v3.0 of the immunoSEQ assay was performed at survey level. Method: immunoSEQ multiplex PCR; TCRdb's copy keeps in-frame clones and lacks some. The profile shows roughly 30,000 clones, 80% of them singletons. The starting material was unsorted PBMCs, obtained 0.3 years after starting antiretroviral therapy. Every receptor here comes from a man aged 40-49 years with HIV.

The chain recombines TRBV7-9 with TRBJ2-3; no definite D call. CDR3 length: 14 amino acids. Germline V lookup: CDR1 SEHNR, CDR2 FQNEAQ (reference sequence). Trimming took 1 base from V and 2 from J, leaving 7 bases between them. The CDR3 region has the DNA TGTGCCAGCAGCTTAGGGCAGTCCACAGATACGCAGTATTTT. The encoded protein is CASSLGQSTDTQYF.

The CDR3 coding sequence is TGTGCCAGCAGCTTGGGGCAGGGGCTAGCCAAAAACATTCAGTACTTC. Translation gives CASSLGQGLAKNIQYF. This chain uses TRBV7-9 with TRBJ2-4; possibly TRBD1 for D (6 bases). With 3 bases removed from V and 0 bases from J, the gap between germline ends came to 12 bases. CDR1 SEHNR and CDR2 FQNEAQ come from the germline V gene (reference sequence). The CDR3 extends over 16 amino acids. The full variable domain, in which reference TRBV7-9 and TRBJ2-4 provide the parts outside the CDR3, is DTGVSQNPRHKITKRGQNVTFRCDPISEHNRLYWYRQTLGQGPEFLTYFQNEAQLEKSRLLSDRFSAERPKGSFSTLEIQRTEQGDSAMYLCASSLGQGLAKNIQYFGAGTRLSVL.

The V gene is TRBV6-5, the J gene TRBJ1-2, with unresolved D. Germline CDR1 is MNHEY and CDR2 is SVGAGI. Trimming removed 5 bases from V and 8 bases from J, with 12 bases in between. The CDR3 spans 12 residues. CDR3 nucleotides: TGTGCCAGCAGTCCCCCTATGGGAGGCTACACCTTC. This codes for CASSPPMGGYTF.

This chain uses TRBV5-6 with TRBJ1-5; D remains ambiguous. Trimming stripped 2 bases from V and 7 bases from J, with 22 bases between. The CDR3 runs 17 residues. Germline V gives CDR1 SGHDT, CDR2 YYEEEE. The CDR3 coding sequence is TGTGCCAGCAGCTTCCGAGGCACGGGAGGTGGGGAACAGCCCCAGCATTTT. Protein: CASSFRGTGGGEQPQHF.

CDR3 coding DNA: TGCGCCAGCAGCTTGGAAGACCCGTACGAGCAGTACTTC. Protein: CASSLEDPYEQYF. The chain links TRBV5-1 to TRBJ2-7, with D unclear. The germline CDR1 and CDR2 sequences are SGHRS and YFSETQ. Trimming left V 0 bases short and J 4 bases short, with 8 bases between. The CDR3 has 13 residues.

The chain combines TRBV27 with TRBJ1-5; possible D gene TRBD1, 5 bases. Trimming stripped 2 bases from V and 7 bases from J, with 15 bases between. CDR1 is MNHEY and CDR2 is SMNVEV in the germline V gene (reference sequence). This CDR3 has 15 residues. The CDR3 region has the DNA TGTGCCAGCAGTTTAAGTGTCGGGACTGTACAGCCCCAGCATTTT. Amino acids: CASSLSVGTVQPQHF.

The sample holds a few counts of this clone. J is TRBJ2-7 and V is TRBV5-4, with 9 bases that match TRBD2. The CDR3 sequence is 14 residues long. V lost 1 base, J lost 6 bases, and 5 bases stayed unmatched. In germline, CDR1 is SGHNT, CDR2 YYREEE (reference sequence). The CDR3 is CASSLLAGVCEQYF. The CDR3, as DNA: TGTGCCAGCAGCTTGTTAGCGGGAGTCTGCGAGCAGTACTTC.

V gene TRBV4-3 combines with J gene TRBJ1-2, with a weak D call TRBD1 (5 bases). Deletions cut 1 base from V and 7 bases from J, with 16 bases between. CDR1 and CDR2 from the germline V gene are LGHNA and YSLEER. The CDR3 loop spans 15 amino acids. The CDR3 sequence: CASSQGLRGTGGYTF. The CDR3, as DNA: TGCGCCAGCAGCCAAGGGCTCCGGGGGACGGGTGGCTACACCTTC.

The chain recombines TRBV28 with TRBJ1-5; 10 nucleotides match TRBD1. V dropped 10 bases and J dropped 1; count of bases not matched to a gene: 13. Germline V lookup: CDR1 MDHEN, CDR2 SYDVKM. This CDR3 contains 17 residues. This CDR3 reads CAILTGTGALSNQPQHF. The DNA of the CDR3 is TGTGCCATCCTAACCGGGACAGGGGCTTTGAGCAATCAGCCCCAGCATTTT.

The CDR3: CASKQGIRNGYTF. The DNA for the CDR3 is TGTGCCAGTAAACAGGGGATAAGGAATGGCTACACCTTC. The chain joins TRBV19 to TRBJ1-2; the match to TRBD1 covers 7 bases. V was clipped by 7 bases and J by 6 bases; unmatched bases: 8. Germline CDR1 LNHDA, CDR2 SQIVND (reference sequence). This CDR3 spans 13 amino acids.

The V and J genes are TRBV27 and TRBJ2-5; 9 bases agree with TRBD2. Germline trimming cut 8 bases from V and 5 bases from J; bases unmatched to any gene: 6. Germline CDR1 is MNHEY and CDR2 is SMNVEV (reference sequence). The CDR3 covers 13 residues. CDR3 DNA: TGTGCCAGCTCACTTAGCGGGAGCGAGACCCAGTACTTC. It codes for CASSLSGSETQYF.